The table lists the clone carrying this TCR beta chain with many counts. The authors ran a second PCR of about 6 to 12 cycles using a sample-barcoded 5' primer and a J-beta primer mix. Each CDR3 protein is one row after TCRdb ran MiXCR on the 5' RACE reads. The sample lists about 1.6 million distinct CDR3 sequences; roughly 30% were seen once. The entry originates in a study of blood T cells in healthy people across ages. Germline V CDR1 and CDR2: LNHNV, YYDKDF (reference sequence). The CDR3 has 15 amino acids. V lost 2 bases to trimming and J lost 2 bases, with 11 bases between them. The receptor's source is a woman aged 25 to 39 in good health. V and J are TRBV15 and TRBJ2-3, with D perhaps matching TRBD1 (6 bases). What was sequenced was blood. CDR3 amino acids: CATSRLGTTTDTQYF. The CDR3 DNA is TGTGCCACCAGCAGATTAGGGACAACCACAGATACGCAGTATTTT.